This record concerns one T cell receptor beta chain sequence. The antigen it binds to is not known. It has no much larger one-base neighbor in the sample; base qualities were not kept. This specimen belongs to a study of shared clonotypes between healthy human individuals (dated by TCRdb to the early 2020s). About the investigation overall: The cohort included three men and two women between 18 and 49 years of age. For each donor, CD4 naive and CD4 memory were each given three plates, CD8 naive was given two plates, and CD8 memory was given one plate. The study deeply sequenced blood TCR repertoires of about 5 healthy adults to estimate repertoire size and the extent of clonotype sharing between individuals. To increase sequencing depth and limit assay-specific biases, different laboratories used diverse techniques to prepare libraries and sequence TCR repertoires. Leukapheresis yielded between about 0.9 and 8.9 billion PBMCs per donor. Overall results and qualifications from the work: Sampling was restricted to blood, and TCR repertoires in tissues likely differ from the TCR repertoires found in blood. Compared with non-shared clonotypes, clonotypes shared by all four sorted-subset donors had higher generation probabilities. Incomplete sequencing was indicated by rarefaction of sorted-subset datasets, despite the large sequencing depth. Across a handful of donors, 5% to 6% of naive CD4, over 3% of naive CD8, under 2.5% of memory CD4, and approximately 0.4% of memory CD8 clonotypes were shared. Because the study included only a small number of donors, the genetic and exposure-history diversity represented was limited. Pairwise subsampling led to the expectation that sequencing depth would affect the degree of clonotype sharing among donors. Estimated clonotype richness was generally larger for naive than for memory subsets.

The donors were healthy, HIV-negative adults with no recently reported acute infections or vaccinations. Every donor was a Caucasian adult living in Nashville, Tennessee, USA. CD4+ T cells were enriched by magnetic negative selection; naive cells were then positively selected on CD45RA, and the negative fraction formed the memory subset. After blood collection by leukapheresis, PBMCs were isolated using Ficoll-Histopaque density gradient centrifugation and then cryopreserved in the vapor phase of liquid nitrogen. Analytical flow cytometry was used to check the purity and quantity of every magnetically sorted T cell population. Genomic DNA was isolated from every sorted fraction and measured by UV absorbance on a Nanodrop 2000c. Using the deep immunoSEQ assay, multiplex PCR amplified TCR CDR3 regions from genomic DNA. Extracted genomic DNA from each cell subset was spread evenly across all wells of several immunoSEQ 96-well plates, with each plate serving as a replicate. Each replicate PCR for sorted subsets received about 0.2 ug genomic DNA, equal to roughly 33,000 T cell genomes. Purified libraries were measured with a Qubit 3.0 fluorometer, size-checked on a Bioanalyzer 2100, and measured again with the KAPA Library Quantification kit. Every immunoSEQ 96-well plate was sequenced on a separate single-read 150-cycle Illumina NextSeq 550 flow cell. The authors' pipeline ran thus. Because the immunoSEQ output included only junctional sequences and no quality scores, the filtering could not be the same as the filtering used for full-length reads. To assign V/J genes and CDR3, sequences were annotated using PyIR, a Python wrapper for IgBLAST v1.9, with IMGT germline references. Reads were removed for weak V/J assignments (E-value above 1e-6), missing CDR3, stop codons, out-of-frame junctions, or ambiguous translated residues. V3J clonotypes were defined as sequences sharing the same inferred V gene, J gene, and CDR3 amino acid sequence. Percentage overlap between repertoires was computed as shared unique clonotypes divided by the size of the smaller repertoire. RTK rarefaction, the Chao1 estimator, and Recon v2.1 estimates of unobserved clonotypes were used to assess repertoire richness. Generation probabilities were computed with OLGA for all TCRbeta clonotypes obtained by the gDNA method from several donors. Imported from immuneACCESS, the table was reduced by TCRdb to in-frame sequences with V and J called. These copies leave out some clones; in studies compared against another copy, an unresolved V gene accounts for under half, and the cause of the remainder is not known. The V and J calls and clone size were taken over from that table, and D and trimming were inferred from the DNA. The sample profile shows around 720,000 clones; more than 70% of them were found once. The ten most abundant clones make up around 2% of the sample.

The sample consisted of memory CD4+ T cells sorted from blood. The cell subset or site label, read with the paper, signifies: CD45RA-negative fraction. This clonotype originated in a woman in her thirties in good health.

For the CDR3, the sequence is CASRPGQDYQETQYF. The base sequence is TGTGCCAGCAGGCCGGGACAGGACTACCAAGAGACCCAGTACTTC. This receptor chain uses TRBV2 and TRBJ2-5, with 8 bases aligning to TRBD1. The germline V gene yields SNHLY for CDR1 and FYNNEI for CDR2. Including cysteine and phenylalanine, the CDR3 has 15 amino acids. Here the CDR3 DNA is all that survives: 45 bases in frame from base 1. Trimming removed 6 bases from V and 0 bases from J; the gene matches leave 6 bases unexplained.